A single sample is the source of the 5 T cell receptor beta chains below, sequenced in a study of blood T cell repertoires in COVID-19. Sequenced by immunoSEQ multiplex PCR; TCRdb stores in-frame clones only, minus some. The table includes hundreds of thousands of clones, roughly nine tenths detected once. Sequences were obtained from peripheral blood. The receptor set was obtained from a woman in her 50s with acute or convalescent COVID-19.

The rearrangement uses TRBV12-3 or TRBV12-4 and TRBJ2-1; D possibly corresponds to TRBD1 (6 bases). Between the trimmed V and J ends, which lost 7 bases and 4 bases, there was a span of 8 bases. This CDR3 region has 12 residues. This CDR3 reads CASMQGYNEQFF. In DNA form, the CDR3 reads TGTGCCAGCATGCAGGGGTACAATGAGCAGTTCTTC.

This rearrangement joins TRBV7-9 to TRBJ1-1; no clear D. Germline V CDR1 and CDR2: SEHNR, FQNEAQ (reference sequence). V was pared by 1 base and J by 1 base, with 10 bases between. This CDR3 is 15 amino acids long. CDR3 sequence (DNA): TGTGCCAGCAGCTTAGTTTCGGCAGGGAACACTGAAGCTTTCTTT. Translated, it gives CASSLVSAGNTEAFF.

The chain couples TRBV5-1 to TRBJ1-1, with D possibly matching TRBD1 (6 bases). The CDR3 sequence is 14 residues long. V dropped 0 bases and J dropped 4 bases, with 10 bases sitting between them. Germline CDR1 is SGHRS and CDR2 is YFSETQ. The DNA for the CDR3 is TGCGCCAGCAGCTTGGGAGCCAGGGGCACTGAAGCTTTCTTT. This encodes CASSLGARGTEAFF. The whole variable domain, filled in from reference TRBV5-1 and TRBJ1-1, reads KAGVTQTPRYLIKTRGQQVTLSCSPISGHRSVSWYQQTPGQGLQFLFEYFSETQRNKGNFPGRFSGRQFSNSRSEMNVSTLELGDSALYLCASSLGARGTEAFFGQGTRLTVV.

V is TRBV10-1 and J is TRBJ2-3; 8 nucleotides match TRBD1. The CDR3 is 15 amino acids. V dropped 7 bases and J dropped 1; count of bases not matched to a gene: 7. Germline V lookup: CDR1 WNHNN, CDR2 SYGVQD (reference sequence). The CDR3 here is CASIQGANGTDTQYF. As DNA, the CDR3 is TGCGCCAGCATCCAGGGGGCTAATGGCACAGATACGCAGTATTTT.

This clone was observed a handful of times. The chain links TRBV5-1 to TRBJ1-6, with D possibly being TRBD1 (5 bases). The germline CDR1 and CDR2 sequences are SGHRS and YFSETQ. V was shortened by 1 base and J by 5 bases, with 10 bases between the two germline ends. The length of the CDR3 is 15 residues. The CDR3 here is CASSLFIRDNSPLHF. In nucleotides, the CDR3 is TGCGCCAGCAGCTTGTTCATCAGGGATAATTCACCCCTCCACTTT.